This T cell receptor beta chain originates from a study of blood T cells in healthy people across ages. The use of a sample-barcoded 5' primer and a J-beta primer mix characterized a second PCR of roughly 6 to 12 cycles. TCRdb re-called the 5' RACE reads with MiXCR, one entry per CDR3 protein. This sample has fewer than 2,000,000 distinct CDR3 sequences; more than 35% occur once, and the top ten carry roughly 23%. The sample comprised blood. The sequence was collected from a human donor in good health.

The CDR3 sequence is CASSRGILATYEQYF. CDR3 DNA: TGTGCCAGCAGCAGGGGTATTTTAGCTACCTACGAGCAGTACTTC. The chain joins TRBV3-1 to TRBJ2-7; D perhaps matches TRBD1 (5 bases). This CDR3 comprises 15 residues. Germline V CDR1 and CDR2: LGHDT, YNNKEL (reference sequence). Trimming took 5 bases from V and 2 from J, leaving 16 bases between them.